The rows below give T cell receptor beta chains drawn from one sample of a study of cytomegalovirus exposure and HLA in healthy donors. The repertoire was sequenced with immunoSEQ multiplex PCR; TCRdb's copy has only in-frame clones and lacks some. This table has approximately 150,000 clones, around 68% appearing once. The sample consisted of PBMCs. Receptors were obtained from a woman aged 40 to 49 in good health and CMV-seropositive. Each CDR3 is given with its conserved first and last residue. A D gene is named only where the DNA matches it firmly. Not every row has a clone size; where given, it reads once, few, many or a size class.

abundance: .
d_gene: .
v_gene: TRBV7-6
j_gene: TRBJ2-3
CDR3nt: TGTGCCAGCAGCTGGAGTGATGGCACAGATACGCAGTATTTT
CDR3aa: CASSWSDGTDTQYF

abundance: few
d_gene: .
v_gene: TRBV13
j_gene: TRBJ2-1
CDR3nt: TGTGCCAGCAGCTTGGGCGCCCCCTACAATGAGCAGTTCTTC
CDR3aa: CASSLGAPYNEQFF

abundance: .
d_gene: TRBD2
v_gene: TRBV5-1
j_gene: TRBJ2-7
CDR3nt: TGCGCCAGCAGCTTGGTCGGACTAGCGGGACGTGGAGAGCAGTACTTC
CDR3aa: CASSLVGLAGRGEQYF

abundance: once
d_gene: TRBD1
v_gene: TRBV10-2
j_gene: TRBJ1-1
CDR3nt: TGCGCCAGCACCGGACAGGGGGGGTTCGCTTTCTTT
CDR3aa: CASTGQGGFAFF

abundance: .
d_gene: TRBD1
v_gene: TRBV4-3
j_gene: TRBJ2-7
CDR3nt: TGCGCCAGCAGCCAATTAGACAGGGAGTCCAAGCAGTACTTC
CDR3aa: CASSQLDRESKQYF

abundance: few
d_gene: .
v_gene: TRBV5-6
j_gene: TRBJ2-7
CDR3nt: TGTGCCAGCAGCCCAGAAACCTACGAGCAGTACTTC
CDR3aa: CASSPETYEQYF

abundance: .
d_gene: .
v_gene: TRBV19
j_gene: TRBJ2-2
CDR3nt: TGTGCCAGCAGTCAGGATCGGACCGGGGAGCTGTTTTTT
CDR3aa: CASSQDRTGELFF

abundance: .
d_gene: TRBD1
v_gene: TRBV25-1
j_gene: TRBJ2-7
CDR3nt: TGTGCCAGCAGCCTCCAGGGGGCCTACGAGCAGTACTTC
CDR3aa: CASSLQGAYEQYF

abundance: .
d_gene: TRBD1
v_gene: TRBV11-2
j_gene: TRBJ2-4
CDR3nt: TGTGCCAGCAGCTCTATAGTCCGGGGGACAGGGGGTTTGAACATTCAGTACTTC
CDR3aa: CASSSIVRGTGGLNIQYF

abundance: .
d_gene: TRBD1
v_gene: TRBV5-1
j_gene: TRBJ2-7
CDR3nt: TGCGCCAGCAGCTTGGGTCGGGACAGGGTTACCTACGAGCAGTACTTC
CDR3aa: CASSLGRDRVTYEQYF

abundance: once
d_gene: TRBD2
v_gene: TRBV28
j_gene: TRBJ2-1
CDR3nt: TGTGCCAGCAGTCCGGCTAGCGGGAGGTCCCCCTACAATGAGCAGTTCTTC
CDR3aa: CASSPASGRSPYNEQFF

abundance: few
d_gene: TRBD2
v_gene: TRBV28
j_gene: TRBJ2-1
CDR3nt: TGTGCCAGCAGGGGAACTAGCGGGAGCCCCTACTACAATGAGCAGTTCTTC
CDR3aa: CASRGTSGSPYYNEQFF

abundance: .
d_gene: .
v_gene: TRBV9
j_gene: TRBJ1-3
CDR3nt: TGTGCCAGCAGCGGATATAGGGAGTCTGGAAACACCATATATTTT
CDR3aa: CASSGYRESGNTIYF

abundance: .
d_gene: .
v_gene: TRBV28
j_gene: TRBJ2-3
CDR3nt: TGTGCCAGCAGTTTCCCCCCAGGGGCGAATACGCAGTATTTT
CDR3aa: CASSFPPGANTQYF

abundance: .
d_gene: TRBD1
v_gene: TRBV27
j_gene: TRBJ2-7
CDR3nt: TGTGCCAGCAGCCTAGACGGGACAGGGGGCGAGCAGTACTTC
CDR3aa: CASSLDGTGGEQYF

abundance: few
d_gene: TRBD2
v_gene: TRBV6-5
j_gene: TRBJ2-3
CDR3nt: TGTGCCAGCAGTTCTGCACTAGCGGGTGACACAGATACGCAGTATTTT
CDR3aa: CASSSALAGDTDTQYF

abundance: .
d_gene: TRBD2
v_gene: TRBV5-1
j_gene: TRBJ2-1
CDR3nt: TGCGCCAGCAGCGCTTTACCTAGCGGGGAGTACAATGAGCAGTTCTTC
CDR3aa: CASSALPSGEYNEQFF

abundance: once
d_gene: TRBD2
v_gene: TRBV5-4
j_gene: TRBJ2-2
CDR3nt: TGTGCCAGCAGCTTGGCCTTAGCGGGAGGGCCCGGGGAGCTGTTTTTT
CDR3aa: CASSLALAGGPGELFF

abundance: .
d_gene: TRBD2
v_gene: TRBV7-3
j_gene: TRBJ2-1
CDR3nt: TGTGCCAGCAGCCCTGGGGGGAGGGCTGAGCAGTTCTTC
CDR3aa: CASSPGGRAEQFF

abundance: .
d_gene: TRBD2
v_gene: TRBV6-5
j_gene: TRBJ2-3
CDR3nt: TGTGCCAGCAGAGTAGCGGGGGGATCGACAGATACGCAGTATTTT
CDR3aa: CASRVAGGSTDTQYF

abundance: .
d_gene: TRBD1
v_gene: TRBV27
j_gene: TRBJ1-1
CDR3nt: TGTGCCAGCAGTTTAAACAGGGGGCTCACTGAAGCTTTCTTT
CDR3aa: CASSLNRGLTEAFF

abundance: .
d_gene: TRBD2
v_gene: TRBV18
j_gene: TRBJ2-3
CDR3nt: TGTGCCAGCTCACCGCTAGCGGGGGGCACAGATACGCAGTATTTT
CDR3aa: CASSPLAGGTDTQYF

abundance: .
d_gene: TRBD1
v_gene: TRBV28
j_gene: TRBJ2-2
CDR3nt: TGTGCCAGCAGTCATCAGGGGGCAGGGGTCACCGGGGAGCTGTTTTTT
CDR3aa: CASSHQGAGVTGELFF

abundance: .
d_gene: .
v_gene: TRBV4-2
j_gene: TRBJ2-5
CDR3nt: TGTGCCAGCAGCCCGACTCGGGGGGCCCAAGAGACCCAGTACTTC
CDR3aa: CASSPTRGAQETQYF

abundance: .
d_gene: .
v_gene: TRBV4-2
j_gene: TRBJ2-7
CDR3nt: TGTGCCAGCAGCCAAGAAAACGCAGGCCAGTTTTACGAGCAGTACTTC
CDR3aa: CASSQENAGQFYEQYF

abundance: once
d_gene: TRBD1
v_gene: TRBV5-1
j_gene: TRBJ1-2
CDR3nt: TGCGCCAGCAGCCCACAGGACAGGGCGGGGGGCTACACCTTC
CDR3aa: CASSPQDRAGGYTF

abundance: .
d_gene: TRBD1
v_gene: TRBV2
j_gene: TRBJ2-3
CDR3nt: TGTGCCAGCAGTGAGGGACAGGGGGCAGATACGCAGTATTTT
CDR3aa: CASSEGQGADTQYF

abundance: .
d_gene: .
v_gene: TRBV2
j_gene: TRBJ2-2
CDR3nt: TGTGCCAGCATAGAAGTCCAACACACCGGGGAGCTGTTTTTT
CDR3aa: CASIEVQHTGELFF

abundance: .
d_gene: TRBD1
v_gene: TRBV9
j_gene: TRBJ2-5
CDR3nt: TGTGCCAGCAGCCCGGGACAGGGACGGGAGACCCAGTACTTC
CDR3aa: CASSPGQGRETQYF

abundance: .
d_gene: TRBD2
v_gene: TRBV19
j_gene: TRBJ2-1
CDR3nt: TGTGCCAGTCGGGGCGGAAGCGGGAGGGAGACCTACAATGAGCAGTTCTTC
CDR3aa: CASRGGSGRETYNEQFF

abundance: .
d_gene: .
v_gene: TRBV5-1
j_gene: TRBJ2-1
CDR3nt: TGCGCCAGCAGCTTGGGGCAGAACTCCTACAATGAGCAGTTCTTC
CDR3aa: CASSLGQNSYNEQFF

abundance: few
d_gene: .
v_gene: TRBV19
j_gene: TRBJ1-3
CDR3nt: TGTGCCAGTAGTCCCGACAGCTCTGGAAACACCATATATTTT
CDR3aa: CASSPDSSGNTIYF

abundance: .
d_gene: TRBD2
v_gene: TRBV28
j_gene: TRBJ2-2
CDR3nt: TGTGCCAGCAGTTCACCTGGACTAGCGGAGGGCACCGGGGAGCTGTTTTTT
CDR3aa: CASSSPGLAEGTGELFF

abundance: few
d_gene: .
v_gene: TRBV21-1
j_gene: TRBJ2-1
CDR3nt: TGTGCCAGCAGCCCAGGGGAATACAATGAGCAGTTCTTC
CDR3aa: CASSPGEYNEQFF

abundance: few
d_gene: TRBD2
v_gene: TRBV7-8
j_gene: TRBJ2-5
CDR3nt: TGTGCCAGCAGCTTAGCACCCAGCGGGGGACAAGAGACCCAGTACTTC
CDR3aa: CASSLAPSGGQETQYF

abundance: .
d_gene: TRBD1
v_gene: TRBV25-1
j_gene: TRBJ1-2
CDR3nt: TGTGCCAGCAGTGCCGGCAGGGGGTATGGCTACACCTTC
CDR3aa: CASSAGRGYGYTF

abundance: .
d_gene: TRBD1
v_gene: TRBV12-5
j_gene: TRBJ1-1
CDR3nt: TGTGCTAGTGGCCGTGGCGTTCTACAGGGGGCAGACACTGAAGCTTTCTTT
CDR3aa: CASGRGVLQGADTEAFF

abundance: .
d_gene: .
v_gene: TRBV15
j_gene: TRBJ1-4
CDR3nt: TGTGCCACCAGCAGGACCCCGACGGGGTTTAATGAAAAACTGTTTTTT
CDR3aa: CATSRTPTGFNEKLFF

abundance: .
d_gene: .
v_gene: TRBV5-8
j_gene: TRBJ2-2
CDR3nt: TGTGCCAGCAGCTTGGATACAGGGAACACCGGGGAGCTGTTTTTT
CDR3aa: CASSLDTGNTGELFF

abundance: .
d_gene: .
v_gene: TRBV19
j_gene: TRBJ2-1
CDR3nt: TGTGCCAGTGGTTCTGGAGGGATCGGTGAGCAGTTCTTC
CDR3aa: CASGSGGIGEQFF

abundance: .
d_gene: TRBD1
v_gene: TRBV5-4
j_gene: TRBJ1-1
CDR3nt: TGTGCCAGCAGCCTTGAGGGGGCCGGCACTGAAGCTTTCTTT
CDR3aa: CASSLEGAGTEAFF

abundance: .
d_gene: .
v_gene: TRBV18
j_gene: TRBJ1-5
CDR3nt: TGTGCCAGCTCACCACCTGCTGGAGAGTATAGCAATCAGCCCCAGCATTTT
CDR3aa: CASSPPAGEYSNQPQHF

abundance: .
d_gene: TRBD2
v_gene: TRBV4-3
j_gene: TRBJ2-3
CDR3nt: TGCGCCAGCAGCCAAAGCGGGAGGGTCACAGATACGCAGTATTTT
CDR3aa: CASSQSGRVTDTQYF

abundance: .
d_gene: .
v_gene: TRBV11-3
j_gene: TRBJ1-6
CDR3nt: TGTGCCAGCAGCTTAGGACAGCTTAATTCACCCCTCCACTTT
CDR3aa: CASSLGQLNSPLHF